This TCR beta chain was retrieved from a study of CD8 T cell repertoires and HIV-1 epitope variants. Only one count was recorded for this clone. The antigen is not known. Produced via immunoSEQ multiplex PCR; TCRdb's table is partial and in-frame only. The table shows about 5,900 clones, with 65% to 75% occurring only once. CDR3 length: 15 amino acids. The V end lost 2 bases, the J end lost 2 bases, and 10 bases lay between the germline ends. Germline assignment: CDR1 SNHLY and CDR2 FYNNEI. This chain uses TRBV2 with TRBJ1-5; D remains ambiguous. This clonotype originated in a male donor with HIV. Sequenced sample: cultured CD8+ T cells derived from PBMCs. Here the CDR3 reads CASSENGVGNQPQHF. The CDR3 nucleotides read TGTGCCAGCAGTGAAAACGGGGTGGGCAATCAGCCCCAGCATTTT.